This note documents a single TCR beta chain sequence. Its target is unknown. This record comes from a study of cytomegalovirus exposure and HLA in healthy donors. Background on the study: There were roughly 120 million unique TCR beta sequences, drawn from roughly 200 million T cells, in an earlier analysis. Study outcomes and limitations: Most likely, a cluster of highly shared sequence variants arose as a sequencing artifact.

With 60 Vbeta and 13 Jbeta primers, the PCR was carried out. The data were produced by immunoSEQ multiplex PCR, yet TCRdb's version contains in-frame clones alone and is incomplete. The sample yields approximately 120,000 clones, about 83% seen once. The CDR3 has 17 amino acids. V lost 6 bases, J lost 4 bases, and 16 bases stayed unmatched. Germline CDR1 KGHSH, CDR2 LQKENI. Sequencing input: PBMCs. The J gene is TRBJ2-7, the V gene TRBV18, with TRBD1 identical over 9 bases. This TCR came from a man aged 25-45 years in good health and CMV-seronegative. The CDR3 loop is CASSQGGPGQGWYEQYF. The CDR3 bases are TGTGCCAGCTCGCAAGGGGGACCGGGACAGGGCTGGTACGAGCAGTACTTC.